The 29 T cell receptor beta chains below come from one sample, sequenced in a study of Graves' ophthalmopathy and Graves' hyperthyroidism. CDR3 regions of TCR beta were amplified from RNA transcripts. The workflow started with a first-round RT-PCR run with HTBI primers and then moved on to a second-round multiplex PCR. TCRdb processed the multiplex PCR reads anew with MiXCR; each CDR3 protein has one entry. Here the sample spans nearly 400,000 distinct CDR3 sequences, around 20% being singletons. The sequencing input was peripheral blood. Source of these receptors: a young woman with Graves' ophthalmopathy.

This clonotype showed up many times. Since a much larger clone is just one base distant, this may be a read error. Here the CDR3 reads CSVSHPTGYEQYF. CDR3 coding DNA: TGCAGTGTTAGCCACCCGACAGGCTACGAGCAGTACTTC. This chain joins TRBV20-1 and TRBJ2-7; D possibly corresponds to TRBD1 (6 bases). The CDR3 loop spans 13 amino acids. Trimming removed 7 bases from V and 3 bases from J, with 16 bases in between. Germline values: CDR1 DFQATT, CDR2 SNEGSKA (reference sequence).

This clonotype was detected ten times or more. The rearrangement uses TRBV19 and TRBJ1-3, with D perhaps matching TRBD1 (5 bases). There are 13 residues in the CDR3. CDR1 is LNHDA, CDR2 SQIVND, per germline (reference sequence). Between the trimmed V and J ends, which lost 11 bases and 0 bases, there was a span of 11 bases. The CDR3 DNA sequence: TGTGCCGGGGACGGGCGCTCTGGAAACACCATATATTTT. It encodes CAGDGRSGNTIYF.

This clonotype was detected ten times or more. This chain uses TRBV2 with TRBJ1-1; the match to TRBD1 covers 7 bases. CDR1 and CDR2 (germline): SNHLY, FYNNEI. The CDR3 has 14 residues. V shed 5 bases and J 0 bases; nucleotides not matched to a gene: 3. The CDR3 nucleotides read TGTGCCAGCAGTCGACAGGGTATGAACACTGAAGCTTTCTTT. Amino acids: CASSRQGMNTEAFF.

This clonotype was counted many times. The chain uses TRBV6-5 and TRBJ2-7; weak D call: TRBD1 (5 bases). Trimming cost V 8 bases and J 2 bases, with 13 bases left between them. The germline CDR1 and CDR2 sequences are MNHEY and SVGAGI. This CDR3 contains 13 residues. The CDR3: CASRVTGAYEQYF. CDR3 nucleotide sequence: TGTGCCAGCCGGGTCACAGGAGCCTACGAGCAGTACTTC.

The chain carries TRBV6-2 or TRBV6-3 and TRBJ2-3, with 9 bases identical to TRBD1. The CDR3 runs 18 residues. Germline V gives CDR1 MNHEY, CDR2 SVGEGT. V was clipped by 6 bases and J by 0 bases; unmatched bases: 13. CDR3 bases: TGTGCCAGCAGCCCCGCCCGGTTACAGGGGGCAAGCACAGATACGCAGTATTTT. Translation gives CASSPARLQGASTDTQYF.

This clonotype was recorded many times. The rearrangement links TRBV7-2 to TRBJ2-7; 8 bases map to TRBD1. V dropped 5 bases and J dropped 5; count of bases not matched to a gene: 8. Germline V gives CDR1 SGHTA, CDR2 FQGNSA. This CDR3 contains 14 residues. CDR3 protein: CASSEWTGSHEQYF. The CDR3 DNA sequence: TGTGCCAGCAGCGAATGGACAGGGAGCCACGAGCAGTACTTC.

This clonotype was detected ten times or more. The CDR3 reads CASSYTTGGGNQPQHF. As DNA, the CDR3 is TGTGCCAGCAGTTACACGACAGGGGGCGGCAATCAGCCCCAGCATTTT. This chain connects TRBV6-2 or TRBV6-3 to TRBJ1-5; 10 bases align to TRBD1. The CDR3 length is 16 residues. From germline, CDR1 is MNHEY and CDR2 SVGEGT. V dropped 2 bases and J dropped 2; count of bases not matched to a gene: 3.

On this clonotype itself: Possible read error: a much larger clone is one base away. The V gene is TRBV18, the J gene TRBJ1-5; D is possibly TRBD1 (6 bases). CDR3 length: 16 amino acids. CDR1 is KGHSH and CDR2 is LQKENI in the germline V gene. The CDR3 loop is CASSPPGGQFNHPQHF. In nucleotides, the CDR3 is TGTGCCAGCTCACCACCGGGGGGCCAGTTCAATCATCCCCAGCATTTT.

Ten or more counts support this clonotype. DNA of the CDR3: TGTGCCAGCAGCTACTCGGACAGGGGAAAGACCCAGTACTTC. This gives the protein CASSYSDRGKTQYF. The gene calls are TRBV7-6 and TRBJ2-5; 9 nucleotides agree with TRBD1. Trimming cost V 4 bases and J 6 bases; bases outside gene matches: 6. The germline V gene encodes CDR1 SGHVS and CDR2 FNYEAQ. The CDR3 covers 14 residues. Looking up the rest from reference TRBV7-6 and TRBJ2-5 gives the full variable domain: GAGVSQSPRYKVTKRGQDVALRCDPISGHVSLYWYRQALGQGPEFLTYFNYEAQQDKSGLPNDRFSAERPEGSISTLTIQRTEQRDSAMYRCASSYSDRGKTQYFGPGTRLLVL.

V and J are TRBV7-2 and TRBJ2-5; perhaps TRBD1 as D (5 bases). The V gene lost 4 bases and the J gene lost 5 bases, with 14 bases spanning the gap. Per germline, CDR1 SGHTA and CDR2 FQGNSA. The CDR3 has 14 amino acids. The CDR3 loop is CASSSFQGVETQYF. The CDR3 coding sequence is TGTGCCAGCAGCTCATTTCAGGGTGTCGAGACCCAGTACTTC.

This clonotype was seen many times. V usage is TRBV7-2 and J usage is TRBJ2-5; no reliable D call. CDR1 SGHTA and CDR2 FQGNSA come from the germline V gene. The CDR3 runs 13 residues. The germline V and J ends were trimmed by 1 base and 2 bases, with 5 bases remaining between them. The DNA of the CDR3 is TGTGCCAGCAGCTTAGGTTTTCAAGAGACCCAGTACTTC. Encoded protein: CASSLGFQETQYF.

This clonotype was seen repeatedly, ten times or more. The V and J genes are TRBV7-3 and TRBJ2-6, with D hard to call. V was shortened by 2 bases and J by 4 bases, with 6 bases between the two germline ends. The CDR3 runs to 14 residues. Germline V gene data show CDR1 as SGHTA and CDR2 as FQGTGA. CDR3 residues: CASSLVPGANVLTF. The CDR3, as DNA: TGTGCCAGCAGCTTAGTTCCGGGGGCCAACGTCCTGACTTTC.

The rearrangement uses TRBV27 and TRBJ1-2, with 10 bases that match TRBD1. The V gene end was trimmed by 6 bases and the J gene end by 6 bases; junction bases not matched to a gene: 4. CDR1 MNHEY and CDR2 SMNVEV come from the germline V gene (reference sequence). The CDR3 extends over 13 amino acids. The CDR3 spells CASRRTGGNGYTF. The CDR3 DNA reads TGTGCCAGCAGACGGACAGGGGGGAATGGCTACACCTTC.

This clonotype was detected ten times or more. The chain joins TRBV28 to TRBJ1-5; 7 nucleotides agree with TRBD1. This CDR3 region has 17 residues. The V gene's germline CDR1 is MDHEN and CDR2 SYDVKM. The V gene end was trimmed by 11 bases and the J gene end by 4 bases; junction bases not matched to a gene: 20. CDR3 sequence reads: CAGGRTQGRGGNQPQHF. The CDR3 coding sequence is TGTGCCGGGGGGAGAACACAGGGGCGAGGGGGGAATCAGCCCCAGCATTTT.

In this sample, this clonotype turned up many times. This chain joins TRBV6-2 or TRBV6-3 and TRBJ2-7; 9 positions match TRBD2. After removal of 6 bases from V and 8 bases from J, the junction contained 14 bases not matched to a gene. The CDR3 extends over 15 amino acids. CDR1 is MNHEY and CDR2 is SVGEGT in the germline V gene. The CDR3 is CASSYLAGLILQQYF. The DNA of the CDR3 is TGTGCCAGCAGCTATCTAGCGGGGTTGATTCTACAGCAGTACTTC.

This clonotype was counted at least ten times. The chain employs TRBV12-3 or TRBV12-4 and TRBJ2-2; D uncertain. CDR3 length: 17 amino acids. Between the trimmed V and J ends, which lost 3 bases and 5 bases, there was a span of 19 bases. The CDR3 loop reads CASSFRLASERTGELFF. The CDR3 nucleotides read TGTGCCAGCAGTTTTAGGTTGGCTAGTGAACGGACCGGGGAGCTGTTTTTT.

The table lists this clonotype with many counts. The rearrangement links TRBV7-9 to TRBJ2-7; the D gene is possibly TRBD2 (6 bases). CDR1 is SEHNR, CDR2 FQNEAQ, per germline (reference sequence). Trimming took 5 bases from V and 7 from J, leaving 21 bases between them. CDR3 length: 15 amino acids. For the CDR3, the DNA is TGTGCCAGCAGCCCCTTGGGGAGGTTACCCGGTGAGCAGTACTTC. Protein: CASSPLGRLPGEQYF.

This clonotype was counted many times. This rearrangement joins TRBV12-3 or TRBV12-4 to TRBJ1-5; 7 bases are shared with TRBD1. The CDR3 has 17 amino acids. This CDR3 is CIPNTGQLCDRRQPQHF. The CDR3 DNA is TGTATTCCCAACACGGGACAGTTGTGTGATAGGCGGCAGCCCCAGCATTTT.

This clonotype came up many times. Here the CDR3 DNA reads TGTGCCAGCAGTTTATTACCTGACTTCTCCCTCAATCAGCCCCAGCATTTT. Amino acid sequence: CASSLLPDFSLNQPQHF. The chain recombines TRBV27 with TRBJ1-5, with no clear D. Germline values: CDR1 MNHEY, CDR2 SMNVEV (reference sequence). Between the trimmed V and J ends, which lost 1 base and 3 bases, there was a span of 16 bases. The CDR3 has 17 residues.

On this clonotype itself: The junction shows a germline mismatch at one end, possibly a read error. This CDR3 is CASSKAGRDEQYF. CDR3 in DNA: TGTGCCAGCAGTAAAGCAGGAAGGGACGAGCAGTACTTC. J is TRBJ2-7 and V is TRBV6-1; no reliable D call. There are 13 residues in the CDR3. Germline CDR1 is MNHNS and CDR2 is SASEGT.

V and J are TRBV7-8 and TRBJ2-2; the D gene is possibly TRBD1 (5 bases). In germline, CDR1 is SGHVS, CDR2 FQNEAQ. The CDR3 has 16 residues. Trimming left V 1 base short and J 6 bases short, with 15 bases between. The CDR3: CASSLGAGLSSGELFF. The CDR3 DNA sequence: TGTGCCAGCAGCTTAGGGGCAGGGCTGAGTTCCGGGGAGCTGTTTTTT.

At least ten counts were recorded for this clonotype. The gene calls are TRBV9 and TRBJ1-6; TRBD1 is a possible D gene (5 bases). The CDR3 runs 15 residues. Per germline, CDR1 SGDLS and CDR2 YYNGEE. V lost 3 bases to trimming and J lost 6 bases, with 13 bases between them. CDR3 nucleotides: TGTGCCAGCAGCGGGGGGACCGAATTTAATTCACCCCTCCACTTT. This encodes CASSGGTEFNSPLHF.

The V gene is TRBV6-2 or TRBV6-3, the J gene TRBJ1-5, with D possibly matching TRBD1 (5 bases). The germline V and J ends were trimmed by 2 bases and 6 bases, with 11 bases remaining between them. CDR3 size: 14 residues. The germline V gene has CDR1 MNHEY and CDR2 SVGEGT. CDR3 nucleotide sequence: TGTGCCAGCAGTTACAGCGGGGGAACTCAGCCCCAGCATTTT. It encodes CASSYSGGTQPQHF.

There are many counts of this clonotype. The CDR3 DNA sequence: TGTGCCAGCAGCCTCCTGGGGCTATCGAACACCGGGGAGCTGTTTTTT. Its protein is CASSLLGLSNTGELFF. The chain couples TRBV7-3 to TRBJ2-2; perhaps TRBD1 as D (5 bases). The ends were cut back, 5 bases at V and 0 bases at J, with 13 bases in the middle. This CDR3 has 16 amino acids. Germline values: CDR1 SGHTA, CDR2 FQGTGA.

There are many counts of this clonotype. This rearrangement joins TRBV29-1 to TRBJ2-7, with a weak D call TRBD2 (6 bases). The CDR3 covers 14 residues. The V end lost 1 base, the J end lost 1 base, and 11 bases lay between the germline ends. The germline V gene has CDR1 SQVTM and CDR2 ANQGSEA. The CDR3 is CSVEGLEGSYEQYF. CDR3 sequence (DNA): TGCAGCGTTGAAGGATTGGAGGGATCCTACGAGCAGTACTTC.

The table lists this clonotype with many counts. V is TRBV25-1 and J is TRBJ1-1, with D tentatively TRBD1 (5 bases). In germline, CDR1 is MGHDK, CDR2 SYGVNS. The CDR3 spans 17 residues. Trimming took 3 bases from V and 0 from J, leaving 17 bases between them. The CDR3 sequence is CASSDVESGTLNTEAFF. In DNA form, the CDR3 reads TGTGCCAGCAGTGACGTAGAGTCCGGGACGTTGAACACTGAAGCTTTCTTT. Based on the CDR3 plus reference TRBV25-1 and TRBJ1-1, the full variable domain is EADIYQTPRYLVIGTGKKITLECSQTMGHDKMYWYQQDPGMELHLIHYSYGVNSTEKGDLSSESTVSRIRTEHFPLTLESARPSHTSQYLCASSDVESGTLNTEAFFGQGTRLTVV.

V is TRBV11-2 and J is TRBJ2-5, with 7 bases identical to TRBD2. The CDR3 runs 17 residues. Per germline, CDR1 SGHAT and CDR2 FQNNGV. The J segment lost 4 bases and the V segment lost 3 bases, leaving 14 bases of the junction unmatched. CDR3 loop: CASSLGGRVDSGETQYF. DNA of the CDR3: TGTGCCAGCAGCTTGGGCGGGAGAGTAGATAGCGGAGAGACCCAGTACTTC.

This clonotype has ten or more counts. This chain links TRBV2 with TRBJ1-2, with a weak D call TRBD1 (5 bases). V was cut by 3 bases and J by 4 bases, with 12 bases left in between. The CDR3 consists of 14 residues. Germline-derived CDR1 and CDR2 are SNHLY and FYNNEI. The CDR3 DNA reads as TGTGCCAGCAGTGAGACCGGGGGTGGCTATGGCTACACCTTC. This gives the protein CASSETGGGYGYTF. The whole variable domain, filled in from reference TRBV2 and TRBJ1-2, reads EPEVTQTPSHQVTQMGQEVILRCVPISNHLYFYWYRQILGQKVEFLVSFYNNEISEKSEIFDDQFSVERPDGSNFTLKIRSTKLEDSAMYFCASSETGGGYGYTFGSGTRLTVV.

This clonotype was observed at least ten times. V gene TRBV6-1 combines with J gene TRBJ1-1; D is ambiguous. Germline CDR1 MNHNS, CDR2 SASEGT. The ends were cut back, 2 bases at V and 2 bases at J, with 9 bases in the middle. The CDR3 is made up of 14 amino acids. The CDR3 nucleotides read TGTGCCAGCAGTGAAAGGGCAGCTAACACTGAAGCTTTCTTT. Amino acids: CASSERAANTEAFF.